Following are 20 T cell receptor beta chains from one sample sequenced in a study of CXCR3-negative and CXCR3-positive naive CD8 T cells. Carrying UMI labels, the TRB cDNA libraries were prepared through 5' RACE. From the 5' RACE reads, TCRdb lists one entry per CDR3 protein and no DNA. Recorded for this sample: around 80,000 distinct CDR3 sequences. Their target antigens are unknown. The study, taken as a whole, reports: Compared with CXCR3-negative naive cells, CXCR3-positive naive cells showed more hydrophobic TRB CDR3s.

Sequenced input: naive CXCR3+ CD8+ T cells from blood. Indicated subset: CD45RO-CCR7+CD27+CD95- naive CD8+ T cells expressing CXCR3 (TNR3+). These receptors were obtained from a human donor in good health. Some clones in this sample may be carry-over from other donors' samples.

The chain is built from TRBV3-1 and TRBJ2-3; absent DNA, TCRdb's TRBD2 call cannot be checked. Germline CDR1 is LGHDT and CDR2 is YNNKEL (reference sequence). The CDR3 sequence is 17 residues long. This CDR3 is CASSPTSSGAYTDTQYF.

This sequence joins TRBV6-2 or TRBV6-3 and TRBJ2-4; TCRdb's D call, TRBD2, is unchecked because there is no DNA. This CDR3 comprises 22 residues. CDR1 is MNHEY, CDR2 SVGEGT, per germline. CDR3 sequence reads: CASSYQLGVSQLSTPRLNIQYF.

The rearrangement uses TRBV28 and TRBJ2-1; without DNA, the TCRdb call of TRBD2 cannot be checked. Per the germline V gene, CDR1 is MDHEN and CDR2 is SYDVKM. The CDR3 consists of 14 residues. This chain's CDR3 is CASSLPSGRNEQFF.

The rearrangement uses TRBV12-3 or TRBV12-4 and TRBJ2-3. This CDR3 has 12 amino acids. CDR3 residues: CASSLITDTQYF.

CDR3 residues: CASSYTASPPTGRQQSYTDTQYF. This chain joins TRBV6-6 and TRBJ2-3; TCRdb gives TRBD2 as the D gene, but with no DNA this cannot be confirmed. CDR3 length: 23 amino acids. Germline V gives CDR1 MNHNY, CDR2 SVGAGI (reference sequence).

The CDR3 sequence is CASIGGTYEQYF. V gene TRBV7-9 combines with J gene TRBJ2-7; TCRdb lists TRBD1, though no DNA is available to test this call. This CDR3 has 12 amino acids. Germline loops: CDR1 SEHNR, CDR2 FQNEAQ (reference sequence).

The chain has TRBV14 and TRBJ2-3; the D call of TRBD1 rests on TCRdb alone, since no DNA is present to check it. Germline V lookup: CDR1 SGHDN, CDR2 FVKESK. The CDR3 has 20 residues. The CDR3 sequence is CASSQEWPRALGPDTDTQYF.

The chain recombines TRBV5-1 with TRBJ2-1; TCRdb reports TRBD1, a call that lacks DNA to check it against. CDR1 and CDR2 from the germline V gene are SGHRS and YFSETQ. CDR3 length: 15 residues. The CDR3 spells CASSLGQGALDEQFF.

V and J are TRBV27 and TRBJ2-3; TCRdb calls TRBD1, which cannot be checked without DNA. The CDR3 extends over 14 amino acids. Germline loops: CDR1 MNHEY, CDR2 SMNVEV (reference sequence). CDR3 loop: CASRWATSTDTQYF.

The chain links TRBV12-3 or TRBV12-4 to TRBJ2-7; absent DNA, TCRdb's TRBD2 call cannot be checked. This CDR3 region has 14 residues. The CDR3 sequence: CASKRASGNHEQYF.

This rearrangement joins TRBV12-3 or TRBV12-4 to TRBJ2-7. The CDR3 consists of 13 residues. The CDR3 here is CASSLEFSSEQYF.

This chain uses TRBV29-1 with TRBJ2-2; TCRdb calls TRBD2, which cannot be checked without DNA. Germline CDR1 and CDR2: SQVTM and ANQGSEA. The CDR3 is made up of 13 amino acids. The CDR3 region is CSVRGGGPGELFF.

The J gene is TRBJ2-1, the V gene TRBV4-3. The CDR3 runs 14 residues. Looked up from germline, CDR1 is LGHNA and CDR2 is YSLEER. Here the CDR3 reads CASSKSLAYNEQFF.

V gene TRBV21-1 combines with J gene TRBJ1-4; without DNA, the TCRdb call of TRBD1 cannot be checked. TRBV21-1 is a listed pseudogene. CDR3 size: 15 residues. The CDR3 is CASTVRTARDEKLFF.

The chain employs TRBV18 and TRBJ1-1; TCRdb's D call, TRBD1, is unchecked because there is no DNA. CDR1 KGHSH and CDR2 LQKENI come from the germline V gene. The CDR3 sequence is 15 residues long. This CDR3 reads CASSPGQGESTEAFF.

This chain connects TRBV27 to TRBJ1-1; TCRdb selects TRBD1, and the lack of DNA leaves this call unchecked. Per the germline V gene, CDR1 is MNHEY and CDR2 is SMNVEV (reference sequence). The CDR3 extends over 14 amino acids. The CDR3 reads CASSFTGAYTEAFF.

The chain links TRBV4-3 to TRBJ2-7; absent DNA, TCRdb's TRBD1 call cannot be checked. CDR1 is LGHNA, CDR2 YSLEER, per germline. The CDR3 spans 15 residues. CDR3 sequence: CASSQDRVGVDEQYF.

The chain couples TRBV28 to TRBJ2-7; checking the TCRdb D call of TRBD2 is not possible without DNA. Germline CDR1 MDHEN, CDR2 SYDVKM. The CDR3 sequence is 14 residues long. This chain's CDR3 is CASSLRLGRDEQYF.

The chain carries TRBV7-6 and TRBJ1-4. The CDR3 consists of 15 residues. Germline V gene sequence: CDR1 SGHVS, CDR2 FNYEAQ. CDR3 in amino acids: CASSFGRSTNEKLFF.

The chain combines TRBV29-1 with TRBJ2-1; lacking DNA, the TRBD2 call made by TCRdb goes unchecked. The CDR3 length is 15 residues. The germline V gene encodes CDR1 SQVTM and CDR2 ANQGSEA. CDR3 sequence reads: CSFRLAGDSYNEQFF.